Detailed here is one T cell receptor (beta chain). Its antigen remains unknown. Clones were read by immunoSEQ multiplex PCR, and TCRdb kept only the in-frame ones, dropping some. The table includes some 110,000 clones, roughly 90% detected once. Germline lookup yields CDR1 MGHDK and CDR2 SYGVNS. CDR3 length equals 17 residues. V lost 2 bases and J 2 bases, leaving 16 bases between the germline ends. The data are from a study of T cell responses to AZD1222 COVID-19 vaccine. Study-wide results and caveats: Vaccine-associated CD4 TCRs ranged over spike, dominating at 160-218 and 743-854. Unmutated regions of variants are reportedly targeted by nearly half of spike-specific TCRs. Donors skewed white British and female; clonal diversity was possibly underestimated.

The chain is built from TRBV25-1 and TRBJ2-1, with a possible D match to TRBD1 (5 bases). The specimen was peripheral blood, collected on day 0 of AZD1222 vaccination. The TCR sequence derives from an adult in good health. CDR3 sequence (DNA): TGTGCCAGCAGTGAACCAACGACAGCTAAAACCTACAATGAGCAGTTCTTC. Residues: CASSEPTTAKTYNEQFF.